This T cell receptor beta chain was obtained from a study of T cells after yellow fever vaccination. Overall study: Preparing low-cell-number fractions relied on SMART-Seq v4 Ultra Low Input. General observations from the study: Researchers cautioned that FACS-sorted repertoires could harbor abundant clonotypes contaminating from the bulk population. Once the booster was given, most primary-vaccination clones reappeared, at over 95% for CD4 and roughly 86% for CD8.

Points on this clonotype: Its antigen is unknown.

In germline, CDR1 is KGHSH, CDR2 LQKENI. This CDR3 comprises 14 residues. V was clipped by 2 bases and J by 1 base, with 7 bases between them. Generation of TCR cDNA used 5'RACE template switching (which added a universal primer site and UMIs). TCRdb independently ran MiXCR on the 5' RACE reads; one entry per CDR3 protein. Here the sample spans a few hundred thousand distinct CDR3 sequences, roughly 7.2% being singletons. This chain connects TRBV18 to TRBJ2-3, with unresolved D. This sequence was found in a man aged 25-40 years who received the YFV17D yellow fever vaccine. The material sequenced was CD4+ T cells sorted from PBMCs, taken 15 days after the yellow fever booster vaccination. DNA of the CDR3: TGTGCCAGCTCACCATCAACTGGCACAGATACGCAGTATTTT. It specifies CASSPSTGTDTQYF. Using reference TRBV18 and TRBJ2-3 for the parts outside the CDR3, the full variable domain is NAGVMQNPRHLVRRRGQEARLRCSPMKGHSHVYWYRQLPEEGLKFMVYLQKENIIDESGMPKERFSAEFPKEGPSILRIQQVVRGDSAAYFCASSPSTGTDTQYFGPGTRLTVL.